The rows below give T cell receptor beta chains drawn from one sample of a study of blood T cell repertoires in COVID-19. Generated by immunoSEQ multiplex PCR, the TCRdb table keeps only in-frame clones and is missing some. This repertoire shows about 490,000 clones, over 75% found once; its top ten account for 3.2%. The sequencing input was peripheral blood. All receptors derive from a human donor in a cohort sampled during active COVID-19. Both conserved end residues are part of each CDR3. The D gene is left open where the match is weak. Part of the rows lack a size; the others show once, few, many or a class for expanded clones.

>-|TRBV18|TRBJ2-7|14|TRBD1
CASSPPGQRHEQYF
TGTGCCAGCTCACCACCGGGACAGAGGCACGAGCAGTACTTC
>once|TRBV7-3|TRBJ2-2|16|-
CASSLQQGRNTGELFF
TGTGCCAGCAGCTTACAACAGGGAAGGAACACCGGGGAGCTGTTTTTT
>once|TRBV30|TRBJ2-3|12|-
CARTSTPNTQYF
TGTGCCCGGACATCGACACCTAATACGCAGTATTTT
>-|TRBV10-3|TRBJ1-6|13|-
CAISEGQGSPLHF
TGTGCCATCAGTGAGGGGCAGGGATCACCCCTCCACTTT
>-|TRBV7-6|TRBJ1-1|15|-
CASSLYRAGNTEAFF
TGTGCCAGCAGCTTATACCGGGCGGGGAACACTGAAGCTTTCTTT
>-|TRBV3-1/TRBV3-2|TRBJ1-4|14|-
CASSQMRGNEKLFF
TGTGCCAGCAGCCAAATGCGGGGAAATGAAAAACTGTTTTTT
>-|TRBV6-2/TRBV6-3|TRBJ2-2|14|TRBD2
CASSYKRESGELFF
TGTGCCAGCAGTTACAAGCGGGAGAGCGGGGAGCTGTTTTTT
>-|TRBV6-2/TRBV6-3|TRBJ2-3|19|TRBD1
CASSYPPGQGRTRPDTQYF
TGTGCCAGCAGTTACCCGCCGGGACAGGGGAGGACAAGGCCAGATACGCAGTATTTT
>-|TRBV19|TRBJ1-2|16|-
CASRYQGSSANYGYTF
TGTGCCAGTAGATATCAGGGATCTTCAGCTAACTATGGCTACACCTTC
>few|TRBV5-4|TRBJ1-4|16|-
CASSSDLGQGNEKLFF
TGTGCCAGCAGCTCTGATTTGGGGCAGGGGAATGAAAAACTGTTTTTT
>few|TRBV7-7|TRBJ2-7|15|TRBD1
CASSPQTGAAGEQYF
TGTGCTAGCAGCCCCCAGACAGGGGCCGCGGGCGAGCAGTACTTC
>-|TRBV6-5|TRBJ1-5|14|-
CASSSGLSPSPQHF
TGTGCCAGCAGTTCCGGACTAAGTCCATCGCCCCAGCATTTT
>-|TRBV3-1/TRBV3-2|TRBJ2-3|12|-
CASSQRTDTQYF
TGTGCCAGCAGCCAGAGAACAGATACGCAGTATTTT
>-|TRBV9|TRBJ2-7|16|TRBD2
CASSVAPGLAGDEQYF
TGTGCCAGCAGCGTAGCCCCGGGACTAGCGGGAGACGAGCAGTACTTC
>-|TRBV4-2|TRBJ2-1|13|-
CASSQDIGNEQFF
TGTGCCAGCAGCCAAGATATCGGCAATGAGCAGTTCTTC
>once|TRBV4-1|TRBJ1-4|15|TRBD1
CASSHGTAINEKLFF
TGCGCCAGCAGCCACGGGACAGCAATTAATGAAAAACTGTTTTTT
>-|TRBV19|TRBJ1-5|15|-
CASSIDGNSNQPQHF
TGTGCCAGTAGTATAGACGGGAATAGCAATCAGCCCCAGCATTTT
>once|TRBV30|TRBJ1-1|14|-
CAWSVSGSATEAFF
TGTGCCTGGAGTGTATCCGGGTCGGCCACTGAAGCTTTCTTT
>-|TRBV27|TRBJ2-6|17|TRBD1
CASRRTGDHGGANVLTF
TGTGCCAGCAGACGGACAGGGGACCATGGTGGGGCCAACGTCCTGACTTTC
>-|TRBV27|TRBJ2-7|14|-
CASSSETPSFEQYF
TGTGCCAGCAGTTCTGAGACTCCTTCCTTCGAGCAGTACTTC
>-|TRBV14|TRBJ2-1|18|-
CASSQDLKGTSSYNEQFF
TGTGCCAGCAGCCAAGATCTAAAGGGTACTAGCTCCTACAATGAGCAGTTCTTC
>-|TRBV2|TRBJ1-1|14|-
CASRRGGMNTEAFF
TGTGCCAGCAGGAGGGGAGGCATGAACACTGAAGCTTTCTTT
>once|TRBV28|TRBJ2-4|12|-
CASRQGGNIQYF
TGTGCCAGCAGACAGGGAGGGAACATTCAGTACTTC